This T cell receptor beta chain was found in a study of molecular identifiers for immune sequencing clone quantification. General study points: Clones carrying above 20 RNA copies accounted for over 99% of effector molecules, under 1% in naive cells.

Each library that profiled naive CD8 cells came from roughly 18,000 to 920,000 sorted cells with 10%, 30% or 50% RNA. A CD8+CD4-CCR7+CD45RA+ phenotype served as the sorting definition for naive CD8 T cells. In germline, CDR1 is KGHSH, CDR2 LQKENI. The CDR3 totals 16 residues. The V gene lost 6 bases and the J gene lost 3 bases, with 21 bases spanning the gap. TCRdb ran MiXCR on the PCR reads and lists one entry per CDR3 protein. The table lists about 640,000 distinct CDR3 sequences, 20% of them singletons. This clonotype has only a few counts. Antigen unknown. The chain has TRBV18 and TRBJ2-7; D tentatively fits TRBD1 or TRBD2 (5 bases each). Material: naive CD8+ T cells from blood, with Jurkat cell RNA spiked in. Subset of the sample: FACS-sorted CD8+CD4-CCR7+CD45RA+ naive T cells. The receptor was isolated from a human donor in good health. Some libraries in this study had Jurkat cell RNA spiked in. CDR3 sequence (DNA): TGTGCCAGCTCCCCGCCGGGGCCAGTTAATATCTACGAGCAGTACTTC. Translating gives CASSPPGPVNIYEQYF.